The rows below give T cell receptor beta chains drawn from one sample of a study of Ad26.COV2.S vaccination and SARS-CoV-2 variants. Clones were read by immunoSEQ multiplex PCR, and TCRdb kept only the in-frame ones, dropping some. The sample lists 300,000 to 350,000 clones; roughly 84% were seen once. The sequencing used peripheral blood, collected in a trial of Ad26.COV2.S vaccine versus placebo. These TCRs come from a person aged 18-60 years who received the Ad26.COV2.S COVID-19 vaccine or a placebo. Both conserved end residues are part of each CDR3. A D gene is named only where the DNA matches it firmly. Rows may omit the clone size; those that give it use once, few, many or a size class.

j_gene	d_gene	v_gene	abundance	CDR3aa	CDR3nt
TRBJ1-3	TRBD1	TRBV4-3	NA	CASSRTQGDFDTIYF	TGCGCCAGCAGCCGAACACAGGGGGACTTTGACACCATATATTTT
TRBJ2-1	TRBD1	TRBV12-3/TRBV12-4	NA	CASSQGTGVKFF	TGTGCCAGCAGTCAAGGGACAGGGGTGAAGTTCTTC
TRBJ1-2	NA	TRBV7-8	NA	CASSLEGREYGYTF	TGTGCCAGCAGCTTAGAGGGCAGGGAATATGGCTACACCTTC
TRBJ1-4	TRBD1	TRBV5-4	NA	CASSRDRNIEKLFF	TGTGCCAGCAGCCGGGACAGGAATATCGAAAAACTGTTTTTT
TRBJ1-1	NA	TRBV6-2/TRBV6-3	NA	CASSYGLRGTEAFF	TGTGCCAGCAGTTACGGCCTCCGTGGCACTGAAGCTTTCTTT
TRBJ1-5	NA	TRBV7-6	NA	CASSLAWGERPLSHWGPQHF	TGTGCCAGCAGCTTAGCGTGGGGGGAACGACCACTTTCGCATTGGGGGCCCCAGCATTTT
TRBJ1-2	NA	TRBV18	few	CASSPSLAGVVDYGYTF	TGTGCCAGCTCACCGAGTCTAGCAGGGGTGGTTGACTATGGCTACACCTTC
TRBJ2-3	NA	TRBV2	NA	CASRSPGGITDTQYF	TGTGCCAGCAGGAGTCCAGGTGGGATCACAGATACGCAGTATTTT
TRBJ2-1	TRBD2	TRBV3-1/TRBV3-2	NA	CASSNTRTSGGPSPYNEQFF	TGTGCCAGCAGCAATACTAGGACTAGCGGGGGCCCGAGTCCCTACAATGAGCAGTTCTTC
TRBJ2-3	TRBD1	TRBV14	few	CASSQDHRGPGDTQYF	TGTGCCAGCAGCCAAGACCACAGGGGGCCGGGAGATACGCAGTATTTT
TRBJ2-1	TRBD1	TRBV9	NA	CASTPKGTGHPTEQFF	TGTGCCAGCACCCCAAAGGGGACAGGGCACCCAACGGAGCAGTTCTTC
TRBJ2-7	NA	TRBV9	NA	CASSVGPGGDEQYF	TGTGCCAGCAGCGTAGGTCCAGGGGGGGACGAGCAGTACTTC
TRBJ1-5	NA	TRBV2	NA	CASGSDRQGNQPQHF	TGTGCCAGCGGTTCCGATCGACAGGGCAATCAGCCCCAGCATTTT
TRBJ1-6	NA	TRBV5-1	once	CASSLEGSSYNSPLHF	TGCGCCAGCAGCTTGGAGGGGAGCTCCTATAATTCACCCCTCCACTTT
TRBJ2-1	TRBD1	TRBV9	NA	CASTGQASNEQFF	TGTGCCAGTACGGGACAGGCGAGCAATGAGCAGTTCTTC
TRBJ1-2	TRBD1	TRBV6-5	NA	CASVGTDYGYTF	TGTGCCAGTGTGGGGACAGACTATGGCTACACCTTC
TRBJ1-2	NA	TRBV5-1	few	CASSLGPSDRGYGYTF	TGCGCCAGCAGCTTGGGTCCCTCGGACAGAGGGTATGGCTACACCTTC
TRBJ1-5	NA	TRBV30	NA	CAWSVRGNQPQHF	TGTGCCTGGAGTGTTCGTGGGAATCAGCCCCAGCATTTT
TRBJ1-1	NA	TRBV5-4	NA	CASSTGREGRTEAFF	TGTGCCAGCAGCACCGGGCGAGAAGGGAGAACTGAAGCTTTCTTT
TRBJ1-5	TRBD1	TRBV28	NA	CASSLSDRGNQPQHF	TGTGCCAGCAGTTTATCGGACAGGGGCAATCAGCCCCAGCATTTT
TRBJ1-4	NA	TRBV7-9	NA	CASSPRGEKLFF	TGTGCCAGCAGCCCGAGGGGGGAAAAACTGTTTTTT
TRBJ2-7	NA	TRBV10-3	once	CAISKDYEQYF	TGTGCCATCAGTAAAGACTACGAGCAGTACTTC
TRBJ2-2	NA	TRBV9	few	CASSTLAGELFF	TGTGCCAGCAGCACCCTTGCGGGGGAGCTGTTTTTT
TRBJ2-7	TRBD1	TRBV5-1	NA	CASSFRQGARDEQYF	TGCGCCAGCAGCTTTAGGCAGGGGGCGCGGGACGAGCAGTACTTC